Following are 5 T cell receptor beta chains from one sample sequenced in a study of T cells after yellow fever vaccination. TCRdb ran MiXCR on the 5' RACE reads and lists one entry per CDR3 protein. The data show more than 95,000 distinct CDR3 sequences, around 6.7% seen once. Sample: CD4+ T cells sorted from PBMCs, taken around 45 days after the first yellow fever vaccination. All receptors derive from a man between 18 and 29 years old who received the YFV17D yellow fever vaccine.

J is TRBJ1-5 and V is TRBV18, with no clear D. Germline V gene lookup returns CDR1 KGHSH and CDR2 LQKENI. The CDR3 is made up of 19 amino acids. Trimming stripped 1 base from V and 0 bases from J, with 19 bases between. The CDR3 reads CASSPLVATHQNSNQPQHF. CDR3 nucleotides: TGTGCCAGCTCACCACTTGTCGCGACACACCAAAATAGCAATCAGCCCCAGCATTTT.

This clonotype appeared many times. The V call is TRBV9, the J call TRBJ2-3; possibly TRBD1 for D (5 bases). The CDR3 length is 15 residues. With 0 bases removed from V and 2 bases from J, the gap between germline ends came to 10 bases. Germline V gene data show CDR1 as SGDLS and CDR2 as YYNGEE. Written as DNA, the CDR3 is TGTGCCAGCAGCGTAGCGGACACCTACACAGATACGCAGTATTTT. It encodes CASSVADTYTDTQYF. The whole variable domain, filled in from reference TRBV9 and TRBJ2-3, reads DSGVTQTPKHLITATGQRVTLRCSPRSGDLSVYWYQQSLDQGLQFLIQYYNGEERAKGNILERFSAQQFPDLHSELNLSSLELGDSALYFCASSVADTYTDTQYFGPGTRLTVL.

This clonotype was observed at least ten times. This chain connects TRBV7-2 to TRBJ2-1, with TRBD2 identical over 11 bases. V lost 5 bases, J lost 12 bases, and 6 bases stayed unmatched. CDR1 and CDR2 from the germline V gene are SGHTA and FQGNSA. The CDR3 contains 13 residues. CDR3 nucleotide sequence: TGTGCCAGCAGCCGTCGACTAGCGGGGTGGCAGTTCTTC. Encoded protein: CASSRRLAGWQFF.

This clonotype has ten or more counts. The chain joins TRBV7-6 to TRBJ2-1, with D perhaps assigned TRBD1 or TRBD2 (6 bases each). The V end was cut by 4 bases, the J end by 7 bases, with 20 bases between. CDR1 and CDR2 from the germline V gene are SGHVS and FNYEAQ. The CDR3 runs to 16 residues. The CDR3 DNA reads TGTGCCAGCAGCTCCCTTCCGGGGGCCAATGGGAATGAGCAGTTCTTC. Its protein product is CASSSLPGANGNEQFF.

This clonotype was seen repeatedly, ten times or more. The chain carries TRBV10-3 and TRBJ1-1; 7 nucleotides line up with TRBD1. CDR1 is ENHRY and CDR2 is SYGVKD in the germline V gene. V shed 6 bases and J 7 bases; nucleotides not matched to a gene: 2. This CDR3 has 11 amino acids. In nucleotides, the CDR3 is TGTGCCATCAGGGGGACAGATGAAGCTTTCTTT. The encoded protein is CAIRGTDEAFF.